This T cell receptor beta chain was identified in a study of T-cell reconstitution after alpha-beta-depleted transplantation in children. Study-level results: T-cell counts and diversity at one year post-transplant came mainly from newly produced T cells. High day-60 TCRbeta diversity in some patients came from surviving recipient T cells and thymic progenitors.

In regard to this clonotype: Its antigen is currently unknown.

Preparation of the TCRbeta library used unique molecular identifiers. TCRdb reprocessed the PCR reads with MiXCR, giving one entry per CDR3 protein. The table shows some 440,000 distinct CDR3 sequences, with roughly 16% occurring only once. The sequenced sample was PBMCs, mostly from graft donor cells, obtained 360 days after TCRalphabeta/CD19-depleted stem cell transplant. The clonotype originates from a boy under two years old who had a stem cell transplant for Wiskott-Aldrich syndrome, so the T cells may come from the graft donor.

DNA for the CDR3: TGTGCCAGCAGCTTACTAGGGACTAGCGGTTCTTCAGATACGCAGTATTTT. Residues: CASSLLGTSGSSDTQYF. This chain links TRBV7-8 with TRBJ2-3; 11 nucleotides agree with TRBD2. The ends lost 2 bases at V and 4 bases at J; junction bases unmatched: 8. In germline, CDR1 is SGHVS, CDR2 FQNEAQ. This CDR3 has 17 amino acids. The full variable domain, in which reference TRBV7-8 and TRBJ2-3 provide the parts outside the CDR3, is GAGVSQSPRYKVAKRGQDVALRCDPISGHVSLFWYQQALGQGPEFLTYFQNEAQLDKSGLPSDRFFAERPEGSVSTLKIQRTQQEDSAVYLCASSLLGTSGSSDTQYFGPGTRLTVL.